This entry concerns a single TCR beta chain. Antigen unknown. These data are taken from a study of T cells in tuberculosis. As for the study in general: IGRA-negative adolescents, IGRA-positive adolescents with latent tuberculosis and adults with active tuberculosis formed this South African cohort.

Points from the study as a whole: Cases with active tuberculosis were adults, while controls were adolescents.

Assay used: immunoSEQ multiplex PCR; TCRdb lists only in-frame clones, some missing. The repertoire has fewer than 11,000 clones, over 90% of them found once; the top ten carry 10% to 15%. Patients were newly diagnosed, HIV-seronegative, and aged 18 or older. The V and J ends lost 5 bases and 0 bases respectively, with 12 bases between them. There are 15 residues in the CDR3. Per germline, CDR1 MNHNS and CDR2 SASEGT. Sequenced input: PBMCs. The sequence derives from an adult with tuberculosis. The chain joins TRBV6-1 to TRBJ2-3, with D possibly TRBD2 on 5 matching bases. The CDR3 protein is CASSPRTGSTDTQYF. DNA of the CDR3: TGTGCCAGCAGTCCCCGGACTGGGAGCACAGATACGCAGTATTTT.